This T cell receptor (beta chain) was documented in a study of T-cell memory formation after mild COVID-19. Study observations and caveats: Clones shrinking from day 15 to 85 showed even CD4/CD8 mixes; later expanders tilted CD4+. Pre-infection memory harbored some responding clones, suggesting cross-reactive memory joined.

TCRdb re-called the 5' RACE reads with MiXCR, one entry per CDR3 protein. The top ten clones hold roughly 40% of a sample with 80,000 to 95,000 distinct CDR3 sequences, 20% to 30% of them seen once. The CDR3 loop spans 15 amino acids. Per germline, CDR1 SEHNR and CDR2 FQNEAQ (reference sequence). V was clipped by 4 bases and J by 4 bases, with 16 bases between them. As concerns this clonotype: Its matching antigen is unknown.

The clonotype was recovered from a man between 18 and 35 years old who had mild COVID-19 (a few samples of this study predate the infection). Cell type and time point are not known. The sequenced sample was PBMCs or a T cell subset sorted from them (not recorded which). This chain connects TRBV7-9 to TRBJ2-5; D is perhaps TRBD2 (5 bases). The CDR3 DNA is TGTGCCAGCAGCTCAGACCCGAGGGAGCGAGAGACCCAGTACTTC. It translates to CASSSDPRERETQYF. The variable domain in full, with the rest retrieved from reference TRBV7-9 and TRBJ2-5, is DTGVSQNPRHKITKRGQNVTFRCDPISEHNRLYWYRQTLGQGPEFLTYFQNEAQLEKSRLLSDRFSAERPKGSFSTLEIQRTEQGDSAMYLCASSSDPRERETQYFGPGTRLLVL.